The present T cell receptor (beta chain) was sequenced within a study of blood T cell repertoires in COVID-19. Study context: T cells, B-cell-depleted T cells, or PBMCs supplied cDNA or gDNA.

Participants had their cohort set by participant-reported clinical history. CDR1 is MNHEY, CDR2 SMNVEV, per germline (reference sequence). Trimming stripped 10 bases from V and 0 bases from J, with 10 bases between. The CDR3 runs to 13 residues. Repertoires were generated with immunoSEQ multiplex PCR, while TCRdb's copy carries only in-frame clones and drops some. The table includes 250,000 to 300,000 clones, roughly 88% detected once. This clone was counted once. This clonotype was obtained from a woman in her 30s who had recovered from COVID-19. The chain uses TRBV27 and TRBJ1-3; D remains ambiguous. The sample taken for sequencing was PBMCs or T cells enriched from blood (not recorded which). The CDR3 DNA reads as TGTGCCAACTCTGTCTTCTCTGGAAACACCATATATTTT. Translated: CANSVFSGNTIYF.